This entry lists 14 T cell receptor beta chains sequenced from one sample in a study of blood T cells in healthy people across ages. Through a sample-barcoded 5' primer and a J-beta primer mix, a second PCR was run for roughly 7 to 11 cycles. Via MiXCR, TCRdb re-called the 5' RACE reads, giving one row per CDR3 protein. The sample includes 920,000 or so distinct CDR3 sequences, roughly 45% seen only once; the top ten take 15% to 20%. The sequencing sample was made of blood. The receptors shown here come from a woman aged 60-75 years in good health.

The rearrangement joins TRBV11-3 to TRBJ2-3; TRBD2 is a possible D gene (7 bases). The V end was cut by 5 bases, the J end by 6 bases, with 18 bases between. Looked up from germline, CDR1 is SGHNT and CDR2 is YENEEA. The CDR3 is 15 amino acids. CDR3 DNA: TGTGCCAGCAGCCCCCGTCGGGGAGGGGGGGATACGCAGTATTTT. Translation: CASSPRRGGGDTQYF.

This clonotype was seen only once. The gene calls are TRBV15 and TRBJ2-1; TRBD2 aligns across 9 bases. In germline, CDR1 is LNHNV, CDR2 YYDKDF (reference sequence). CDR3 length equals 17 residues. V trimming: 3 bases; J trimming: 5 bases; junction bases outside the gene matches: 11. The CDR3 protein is CATSSTRTAGGNNEQFF. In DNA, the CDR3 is TGTGCCACCAGCAGCACTAGGACAGCGGGAGGTAACAATGAGCAGTTCTTC.

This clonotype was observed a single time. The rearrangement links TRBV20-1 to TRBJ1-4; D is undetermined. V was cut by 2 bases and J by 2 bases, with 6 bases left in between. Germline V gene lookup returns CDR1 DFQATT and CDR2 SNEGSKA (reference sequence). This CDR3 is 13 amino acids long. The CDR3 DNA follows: TGCAGTGCTAGAACGTTGACTAATGAAAAACTGTTTTTT. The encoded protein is CSARTLTNEKLFF.

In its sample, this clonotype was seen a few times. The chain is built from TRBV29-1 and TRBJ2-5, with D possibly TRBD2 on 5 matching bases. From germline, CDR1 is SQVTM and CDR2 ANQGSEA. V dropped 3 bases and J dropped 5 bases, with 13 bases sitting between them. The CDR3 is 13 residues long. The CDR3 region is CSVESRGLETQYF. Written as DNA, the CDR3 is TGCAGCGTTGAGAGTCGGGGATTGGAGACCCAGTACTTC.

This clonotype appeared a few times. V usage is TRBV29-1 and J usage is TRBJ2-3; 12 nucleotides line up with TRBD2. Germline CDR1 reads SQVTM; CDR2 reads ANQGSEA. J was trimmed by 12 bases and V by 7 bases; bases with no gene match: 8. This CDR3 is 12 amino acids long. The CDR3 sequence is CSGGLAGTPQYF. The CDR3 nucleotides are TGCAGCGGGGGACTAGCGGGCACCCCCCAGTATTTT.

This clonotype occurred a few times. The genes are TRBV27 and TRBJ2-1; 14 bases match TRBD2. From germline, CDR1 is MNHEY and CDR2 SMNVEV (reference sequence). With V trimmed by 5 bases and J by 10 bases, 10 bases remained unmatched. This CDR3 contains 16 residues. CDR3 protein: CASSPTTSGRVGEQFF. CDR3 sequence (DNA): TGTGCCAGCAGTCCCACGACTAGCGGGAGGGTTGGCGAGCAGTTCTTC.

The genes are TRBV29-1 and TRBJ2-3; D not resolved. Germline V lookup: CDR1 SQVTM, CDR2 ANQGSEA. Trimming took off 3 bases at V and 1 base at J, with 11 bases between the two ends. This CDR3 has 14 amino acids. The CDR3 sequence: CSVDQPGRTDTQYF. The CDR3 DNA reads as TGCAGCGTTGATCAACCCGGACGCACAGATACGCAGTATTTT.

In DNA form, the CDR3 reads TGCGCCAGCAGCTTGGCCGAGACACCCCAGGTTGTTGAAGCTTTCTTT. It codes for CASSLAETPQVVEAFF. The rearrangement joins TRBV5-1 to TRBJ1-1; no clear D gene. V lost 0 bases, J lost 7 bases, and 19 bases lay in between. Germline CDR1 is SGHRS and CDR2 is YFSETQ. CDR3 length: 16 residues.

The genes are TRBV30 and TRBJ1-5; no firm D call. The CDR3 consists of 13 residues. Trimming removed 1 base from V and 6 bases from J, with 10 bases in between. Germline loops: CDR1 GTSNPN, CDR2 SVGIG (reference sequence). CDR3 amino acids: CAWSAYSGQPQHF. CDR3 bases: TGTGCCTGGAGTGCCTATAGCGGTCAGCCCCAGCATTTT.

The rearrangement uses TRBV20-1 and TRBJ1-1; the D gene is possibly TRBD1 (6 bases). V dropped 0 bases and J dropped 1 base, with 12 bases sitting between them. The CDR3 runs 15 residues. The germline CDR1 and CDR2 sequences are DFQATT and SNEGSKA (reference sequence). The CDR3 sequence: CSAREGTRRNTEAFF. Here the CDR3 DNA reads TGCAGTGCTAGAGAGGGGACACGTAGGAACACTGAAGCTTTCTTT.

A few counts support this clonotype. Written as DNA, the CDR3 is TGTGCCAGCATGAAGGGTTACACTGAAGCTTTCTTT. This encodes CASMKGYTEAFF. The V call is TRBV2, the J call TRBJ1-1; D is ambiguous. CDR1 is SNHLY, CDR2 FYNNEI, per germline. V was shortened by 7 bases and J by 3 bases, with 9 bases between the two germline ends. The CDR3 runs to 12 residues. Filled out from reference TRBV2 and TRBJ1-1, the complete variable domain reads EPEVTQTPSHQVTQMGQEVILRCVPISNHLYFYWYRQILGQKVEFLVSFYNNEISEKSEIFDDQFSVERPDGSNFTLKIRSTKLEDSAMYFCASMKGYTEAFFGQGTRLTVV.

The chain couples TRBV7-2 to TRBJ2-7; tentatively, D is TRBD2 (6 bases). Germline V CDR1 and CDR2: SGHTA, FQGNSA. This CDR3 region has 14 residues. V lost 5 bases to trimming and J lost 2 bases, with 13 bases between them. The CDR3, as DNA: TGTGCCAGCAGCCCTTGGCGGGGAACCTACGAGCAGTACTTC. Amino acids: CASSPWRGTYEQYF.

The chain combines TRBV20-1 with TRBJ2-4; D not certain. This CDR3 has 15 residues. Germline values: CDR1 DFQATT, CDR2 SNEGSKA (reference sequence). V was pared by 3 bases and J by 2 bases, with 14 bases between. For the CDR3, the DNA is TGCAGTGCTAGCGGATCTGGAGCACCCAAAAACATTCAGTACTTC. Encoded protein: CSASGSGAPKNIQYF.

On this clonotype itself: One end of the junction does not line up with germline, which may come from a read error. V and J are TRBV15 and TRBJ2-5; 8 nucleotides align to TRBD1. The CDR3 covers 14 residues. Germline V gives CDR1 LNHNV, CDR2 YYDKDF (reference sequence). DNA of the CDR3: TGTGCCATCAGCAGAGAGGGACAGGAAGAGACCCAGTACTTC. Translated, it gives CAISREGQEETQYF.